A selection of T cell receptor beta chains follows, all from one sample in a study of T cell changes during pregnancy in multiple sclerosis. TCRdb keeps only in-frame clones here, not all; method: immunoSEQ multiplex PCR. The table has around 63,000 clones, 85% to 95% seen once; the top ten hold under 3.5%. This sample comprised CD8+ T cells from peripheral blood mononuclear cells, obtained in the third trimester of pregnancy. The receptors were gathered from a female donor in good health, enrolled as a control in a pregnancy study. Each CDR3 is given with its conserved first and last residue. D genes are given only for firm matches. Expanded clones are given a class, and other clones once, few, many or no size at all.

>-|TRBJ2-5|TRBD2|TRBV27
TGTGCCAGTTCTACCGATTTGACTAGCGGGGGGGAGAAGACCCAGTACTTC
CASSTDLTSGGEKTQYF
>-|TRBJ1-5|-|TRBV5-5
TGTGCCAGCAGCTTGGCGGGCAATCAGCCCCAGCATTTT
CASSLAGNQPQHF
>-|TRBJ2-7|TRBD1|TRBV7-8
TGTGCCAGCAGCTTAGGGGGGACAGGGGACTCCTACGAGCAGTACTTC
CASSLGGTGDSYEQYF
>-|TRBJ2-1|TRBD2|TRBV7-2
TGTGCCAGCAGCCCACTAGCCGCTCTAGCGGGGGGCTCCAATGAGCAGTTCTTC
CASSPLAALAGGSNEQFF
>-|TRBJ2-5|TRBD2|TRBV15
TGTGCCACCAGCGAGACTAGCGGACCCGAGACCCAGTACTTC
CATSETSGPETQYF
>once|TRBJ2-3|TRBD2|TRBV7-9
TGTGCCAGCAGCTTAGTACTAGCGGGGGGGGATACGCAGTATTTT
CASSLVLAGGDTQYF
>-|TRBJ1-1|TRBD1|TRBV2
TGTGCCAGCAGTAGGACAGGGGGGGATACTGAAGCTTTCTTT
CASSRTGGDTEAFF
>-|TRBJ1-5|TRBD1|TRBV7-8
TGTGCCAGCAGCCCACAGGGGGTGGGCAATCAGCCCCAGCATTTT
CASSPQGVGNQPQHF
>medium-sized|TRBJ2-3|TRBD1|TRBV15
TGTGCCACCAGCAGAGATGCGGGACAGGGGGCAGATACGCAGTATTTT
CATSRDAGQGADTQYF
>-|TRBJ1-2|TRBD1|TRBV14
TGTGCCAGCAGCCCGGACAGGGGGCGCCTCTATGGCTACACCTTC
CASSPDRGRLYGYTF
>-|TRBJ1-1|-|TRBV11-2
TGTGCCAGCAGCTTAGGACATTTGAACACTGAAGCTTTCTTT
CASSLGHLNTEAFF
>-|TRBJ1-2|TRBD1|TRBV6-5
TGTGCCAGCAGTTACACGACAGGGGGGGTCTATGGCTACACCTTC
CASSYTTGGVYGYTF
>-|TRBJ1-4|-|TRBV11-2
TGTGCCAGCACTGGGGAGGGTAGAGAAAAACTGTTTTTT
CASTGEGREKLFF
>-|TRBJ1-1|-|TRBV11-2
TGTGCCAGCAGCTTAGTGTCGCAGGGGCTCACTGAAGCTTTCTTT
CASSLVSQGLTEAFF
>-|TRBJ2-1|TRBD2|TRBV9
TGTGCCAGCAGCGTGGCGGGGGGGCCGGATGAGCAGTTCTTC
CASSVAGGPDEQFF
>-|TRBJ1-2|-|TRBV5-3
TGTGCCATAGATAATGGCTACACCTTC
CAIDNGYTF
>-|TRBJ1-1|-|TRBV10-2
TGCGCCAGCAGTGAGTTGAGGAACACTGAAGCTTTCTTT
CASSELRNTEAFF
>-|TRBJ2-2|-|TRBV11-2
TGTGCCAGCAGCCTAGAGAACTGGTCCGCGAACACCGGGGAGCTGTTTTTT
CASSLENWSANTGELFF
>-|TRBJ2-3|-|TRBV4-1
TGCGCCAGCAGCCTTCTCGGACTGCTCACAGATACGCAGTATTTT
CASSLLGLLTDTQYF
>-|TRBJ1-5|-|TRBV27
TGTGCCAGCATGGGCACGGCTAGCAATCAGCCCCAGCATTTT
CASMGTASNQPQHF
>once|TRBJ2-7|-|TRBV13
TGTGCCAGCAGCTACAGGGCTTCCTACGAGCAGTACTTC
CASSYRASYEQYF
>-|TRBJ2-7|TRBD1|TRBV2
TGTGCCAGCAGTGAAAACTGGGGGACAGGTGCTTACGAGCAGTACTTC
CASSENWGTGAYEQYF
>-|TRBJ1-3|-|TRBV6-5
TGTGCCAGCAGTCCAACAGGGTCTTCTGGAAACACCATATATTTT
CASSPTGSSGNTIYF
>-|TRBJ2-1|TRBD2|TRBV4-1
TGCGCCAGCAGCCAAGGAGAGTCTAGCGGGGTGGGTGAGCAGTTCTTC
CASSQGESSGVGEQFF
>-|TRBJ1-1|-|TRBV7-6
TGTGCCAGCAGAATAAACGTGGCAGGCCGTCGTAACACTGAAGCTTTCTTT
CASRINVAGRRNTEAFF
>-|TRBJ1-2|TRBD1|TRBV27
TGTGCCAGCAGTACAGGGGATGGCTACACCTTC
CASSTGDGYTF
>-|TRBJ2-1|TRBD1|TRBV5-1
TGCGCCAGCAGCGCCAGCCGGGACAGGGAAGGCCATGAGCAGTTCTTC
CASSASRDREGHEQFF
>-|TRBJ2-2|-|TRBV6-5
TGTGCCAGCAGCCTTACGACTGTGAACACCGGGGAGCTGTTTTTT
CASSLTTVNTGELFF
>-|TRBJ2-7|-|TRBV5-6
TGTGCCAGCAGCGTCGGGATCTCCTACGAGCAGTACTTC
CASSVGISYEQYF
>-|TRBJ2-2|-|TRBV19
TGTGCCAGCCTGCCACTGAACACCGGGGAGCTGTTTTTT
CASLPLNTGELFF
>once|TRBJ2-5|-|TRBV27
TGTGCCAGCAGTCCGCGACAGCGAGCAGAGACCCAGTACTTC
CASSPRQRAETQYF
>-|TRBJ1-1|TRBD1|TRBV19
TGTGCCAGTAGTATTAATCAGGGGGCTTACACTGAAGCTTTCTTT
CASSINQGAYTEAFF
>once|TRBJ2-7|TRBD2|TRBV7-6
TGTGCCAGCAGCTTAACTAGCGGGGGAACCTACGAGCAGTACTTC
CASSLTSGGTYEQYF
>-|TRBJ1-3|-|TRBV7-9
TGTGCCAGCAGCTTCTTCGTGAGCTCTGGAAACACCATATATTTT
CASSFFVSSGNTIYF
>-|TRBJ1-1|TRBD1|TRBV30
TGTGCCTGGAAGGCTCAGGGGGACGCTTTCTTT
CAWKAQGDAFF
>-|TRBJ2-2|-|TRBV7-8
TGTGCCAGCAGCTTAGGGCCGGGGTCGGCCGGGGAGCTGTTTTTT
CASSLGPGSAGELFF
>-|TRBJ1-2|-|TRBV5-6
TGTGCCAGCAGCTTGGCCTTGCAGACTCCCCGGGGCTATGGCTACACCTTC
CASSLALQTPRGYGYTF
>once|TRBJ2-5|-|TRBV21-1
TGTGCCAGCAGCAATGAAGTAGAGCTAAGGACCCAGTACTTC
CASSNEVELRTQYF
>-|TRBJ2-7|TRBD1|TRBV7-9
TGTGCCAGCAGCCGAACTGACAGGGGAATCTACGAGCAGTACTTC
CASSRTDRGIYEQYF
>-|TRBJ1-2|-|TRBV6-5
TGTGCCAGCAGTTACTCGGGCGTGGACTACACCTTC
CASSYSGVDYTF
>-|TRBJ2-1|TRBD2|TRBV28
TGTGCCAGCAGTCCCCGCCGTAGCGGGCCGTACAATGAGCAGTTCTTC
CASSPRRSGPYNEQFF
>-|TRBJ2-1|TRBD2|TRBV9
TGTGCCAGCAGCTCAGGACTAGCTGGGAATGAGCAGTTCTTC
CASSSGLAGNEQFF
>once|TRBJ2-6|TRBD2|TRBV9
TGTGCCAGCAGCGTAGAAAGGGCCGGACTAGCGTCTGGGGCCAACGTCCTGACTTTC
CASSVERAGLASGANVLTF
>-|TRBJ1-1|-|TRBV4-3
TGCGCCAGCAGCCAAGGGGGGGTACGTGACACTGAAGCTTTCTTT
CASSQGGVRDTEAFF
>-|TRBJ2-3|TRBD2|TRBV4-3
TGCGCCAGCAGCCAAATCCGGGGGGGCCAAGATACGCAGTATTTT
CASSQIRGGQDTQYF
>-|TRBJ1-5|TRBD1|TRBV27
TGTGCCAGCAGTCCATTTCGACAGGGTAATCAGCCCCAGCATTTT
CASSPFRQGNQPQHF
>once|TRBJ1-2|-|TRBV19
TGTGCCAGTAGTTCCACACAGGGATACTATGGCTACACCTTC
CASSSTQGYYGYTF
>-|TRBJ1-5|TRBD1|TRBV19
TGTGCCAGTAGTATAGACATAAACAGGGGTAGGGACCAGCCCCAGCATTTT
CASSIDINRGRDQPQHF
>-|TRBJ2-3|TRBD1|TRBV9
TGTGCCAGCAGCGCCTTGACAGGGGAAGGCACAGATACGCAGTATTTT
CASSALTGEGTDTQYF
>-|TRBJ1-1|TRBD1|TRBV29-1
TGCAGCGTTACTACCGCCGGGACAGCGAACACTGAAGCTTTCTTT
CSVTTAGTANTEAFF
>-|TRBJ2-5|TRBD1|TRBV29-1
TGCAGCGTCATAGACAGGGAAGAGACCCAGTACTTC
CSVIDREETQYF
>-|TRBJ1-4|TRBD1|TRBV7-8
TGTGCCAGCAGCTCGGACAGGGGACAGGGTGAAAAACTGTTTTTT
CASSSDRGQGEKLFF
>-|TRBJ1-2|TRBD1|TRBV5-1
TGCGCCAGCAGCTCTACCGGGACAGGGGGCAGTGGCTATGGCTACACCTTC
CASSSTGTGGSGYGYTF
>-|TRBJ2-1|-|TRBV9
TGTGCCAGCAGCGTTGACTCGACTGGCTACAATGAGCAGTTCTTC
CASSVDSTGYNEQFF
>-|TRBJ2-7|TRBD1|TRBV7-9
TGTGCCAGCAGCTCGGCCGGGACAGACTACGAGCAGTACTTC
CASSSAGTDYEQYF
>-|TRBJ1-1|-|TRBV30
TGTGCCTGGAGTGTAAGCGGTGGCACTGAAGCTTTCTTT
CAWSVSGGTEAFF
>-|TRBJ2-5|-|TRBV4-1
TGCGCCAGCAGCTTAAGGGGAACCCTCGGGTCGGAGACCCAGTACTTC
CASSLRGTLGSETQYF
>-|TRBJ1-1|-|TRBV15
TGTGCCACCAGGGACCAGGGAGGCACTGAAGCTTTCTTT
CATRDQGGTEAFF
>-|TRBJ1-1|-|TRBV4-3
TGCGCCAGCAGCCCCCCGGGGTCTACTGAAGCTTTCTTT
CASSPPGSTEAFF
>-|TRBJ2-7|TRBD1|TRBV7-2
TGTGCCAGCAGCCTCGGGACAGGGCCCTACGAGCAGTACTTC
CASSLGTGPYEQYF